These 23 T cell receptor beta chains were all obtained from the same sample, sequenced in a study of spatial heterogeneity in lung cancer (dated by TCRdb to about 2019). The library was made by 5' RACE. The run used a NextSeq 500. Through fastp at Q25 and MiXCR, TCRdb rebuilt clones from the public reads, retaining in-frame beta chains. Each record represents a unique CDR3 protein, reported with the most common genes and DNA among its rows. This sample is represented by under 75,000 distinct CDR3 sequences; 7.5% to 10% of them were singletons. The biggest ten clones account for approximately 2% of the sample. This sample's time point label indicates: blood at routine non-recurrence follow-up after resection. The material was PBMCs, obtained at follow-up. These receptor sequences come from a female donor with early-stage non-small cell lung cancer.

Notes on this clonotype: Sequence at one end of the junction differs from germline and may be a read error. The gene calls are TRBV7-7 and TRBJ2-1, with 14 nucleotides matching TRBD2. This CDR3 has 16 residues. Germline V gives CDR1 SSHAT, CDR2 FNYEAQ (reference sequence). The chain's CDR3 is CASSLGGGLAGEEQFF. In nucleotides, the CDR3 is TGTGCTAGCAGCTTAGGGGGGGGACTAGCGGGAGAGGAGCAGTTCTTC.

V and J are TRBV5-1 and TRBJ1-4; 11 bases are a match to TRBD1. The CDR3 extends over 15 amino acids. Germline CDR1 SGHRS, CDR2 YFSETQ. The V gene end was trimmed by 4 bases and the J gene end by 2 bases; junction bases not matched to a gene: 1. In nucleotides, the CDR3 is TGCGCCAGCAGCGGACAGGGGGCCACTAATGAAAAACTGTTTTTT. It is translated as CASSGQGATNEKLFF.

CDR3 region: CASSPIWVLQGTDTQYF. In DNA form, the CDR3 reads TGTGCCAGCAGCCCCATTTGGGTCTTACAGGGAACAGATACGCAGTATTTT. The chain joins TRBV13 to TRBJ2-3; tentative D call: TRBD1 (6 bases). CDR1 and CDR2 (germline): PRHDT, FYEKMQ (reference sequence). Trimming removed 5 bases from V and 3 bases from J, with 21 bases in between. This CDR3 comprises 17 residues. Variable domain in full (rest from reference TRBV13 and TRBJ2-3): AAGVIQSPRHLIKEKRETATLKCYPIPRHDTVYWYQQGPGQDPQFLISFYEKMQSDKGSIPDRFSAQQFSDYHSELNMSSLELGDSALYFCASSPIWVLQGTDTQYFGPGTRLTVL.

The table lists this clonotype with many counts. The J gene is TRBJ2-7, the V gene TRBV28, with a possible D match to TRBD2 (5 bases). The CDR3 sequence is 13 residues long. Trimming shortened V by 5 bases and J by 5 bases, and 13 bases separated the two germline ends. Germline V gene lookup returns CDR1 MDHEN and CDR2 SYDVKM. The CDR3 region has the DNA TGTGCCAGCAGTATCTCCCCCGGGGACGAGCAGTACTTC. This codes for CASSISPGDEQYF.

At least ten counts were recorded for this clonotype. CDR3 loop: CSVLADTDTQYF. CDR3 coding DNA: TGCAGTGTACTAGCGGACACAGATACGCAGTATTTT. This chain uses TRBV20-1 with TRBJ2-3, with 8 positions matching TRBD2. Trimming cost V 7 bases and J 2 bases; bases outside gene matches: 2. CDR3 size: 12 residues. The V gene's germline CDR1 is DFQATT and CDR2 SNEGSKA (reference sequence).

This clonotype was observed many times. V is TRBV20-1 and J is TRBJ2-2; 7 bases align to TRBD2. V gave up 1 base and J gave up 2 bases; unmatched junction bases: 4. This CDR3 is built from 15 residues. CDR1 DFQATT and CDR2 SNEGSKA come from the germline V gene (reference sequence). The CDR3 DNA follows: TGCAGTGCTAGAGCTCGGGACTACAACACCGGGGAGCTGTTTTTT. Translated: CSARARDYNTGELFF.

Many counts were recorded for this clonotype. The gene calls are TRBV20-1 and TRBJ2-7; TRBD2 might be the D (6 bases). Germline assignment: CDR1 DFQATT and CDR2 SNEGSKA (reference sequence). The CDR3 spans 13 residues. V lost 2 bases, J lost 0 bases, and 8 bases lay in between. CDR3 nucleotide sequence: TGCAGTGCTAGAAGGAGGGCCTCCTACGAGCAGTACTTC. Protein product: CSARRRASYEQYF.

This clonotype has more than one count but fewer than ten. The chain couples TRBV28 to TRBJ1-4; no clear D. The CDR3 spans 12 residues. Germline CDR1 MDHEN, CDR2 SYDVKM. V lost 6 bases, J lost 8 bases, and 10 bases lay in between. The CDR3 region is CASSYGEEKLFF. The CDR3 bases are TGTGCCAGCAGCTACGGGGAAGAAAAACTGTTTTTT.

The V and J genes are TRBV12-3 or TRBV12-4 and TRBJ2-3, with 8 positions matching TRBD2. Unmatched junction bases numbered 7, after V lost 7 bases and J lost 4 bases. CDR3 length equals 14 residues. In DNA form, the CDR3 reads TGTGCCAGCACCCCGGGACTAGGGCCAGATACGCAGTATTTT. As protein: CASTPGLGPDTQYF.

This clonotype was picked up many times. This chain joins TRBV4-2 and TRBJ1-2; tentative D call: TRBD1 (5 bases). The V end was cut by 4 bases, the J end by 3 bases, with 18 bases between. The CDR3 runs to 16 residues. Germline V gene lookup returns CDR1 LGHNA and CDR2 YNFKEQ. The CDR3, as DNA: TGTGCCAGCAGCCGTCGAGGGGAAGGGAACCACTATGGCTACACCTTC. Its translation: CASSRRGEGNHYGYTF.

This clonotype was found many times. The chain links TRBV7-3 to TRBJ1-6, with 9 bases identical to TRBD1. Per the germline V gene, CDR1 is SGHTA and CDR2 is FQGTGA. The CDR3 has 15 residues. V was clipped by 5 bases and J by 7 bases; unmatched bases: 6. The CDR3 region has the DNA TGTGCCAGCAGCCCTCAGACAGGGGGGAATTCACCCCTCCACTTT. Translating it yields CASSPQTGGNSPLHF.

This clonotype came up many times. The chain has TRBV20-1 and TRBJ1-5, with 7 bases fitting TRBD1. The CDR3 runs to 14 residues. The V gene end was trimmed by 5 bases and the J gene end by 0 bases; junction bases not matched to a gene: 4. Germline V gene data show CDR1 as DFQATT and CDR2 as SNEGSKA (reference sequence). Here the CDR3 DNA reads TGCAGTGCTCTCACAGGGGTTAGCAATCAGCCCCAGCATTTT. This gives the protein CSALTGVSNQPQHF.

The J gene is TRBJ2-1, the V gene TRBV20-1; D is undetermined. Trimming cost V 3 bases and J 0 bases, with 12 bases left between them. Germline assignment: CDR1 DFQATT and CDR2 SNEGSKA (reference sequence). The CDR3 consists of 15 residues. The CDR3 bases are TGCAGTGCTAGTTCCAGCCAGAGCTCCTACAATGAGCAGTTCTTC. Residues: CSASSSQSSYNEQFF.

This clonotype was detected ten times or more. This sequence joins TRBV2 and TRBJ2-2; no clear D. Trimming stripped 4 bases from V and 1 base from J, with 4 bases between. This CDR3 is built from 13 residues. Germline lookup yields CDR1 SNHLY and CDR2 FYNNEI. DNA of the CDR3: TGTGCCAGCAGTGGGCAGAACACCGGGGAGCTGTTTTTT. It encodes CASSGQNTGELFF.

In this sample, this clonotype turned up many times. V and J are TRBV15 and TRBJ2-1; weak D call: TRBD1 (5 bases). Germline CDR1 is LNHNV and CDR2 is YYDKDF (reference sequence). This CDR3 spans 18 amino acids. With 0 bases removed from V and 9 bases from J, the gap between germline ends came to 24 bases. The CDR3 is CATSRDPQGDWSAVEQFF. The CDR3 DNA sequence: TGTGCCACCAGCAGAGATCCCCAGGGTGACTGGTCCGCGGTTGAGCAGTTCTTC.

This clonotype was detected many times. The chain uses TRBV20-1 and TRBJ1-1, with TRBD1 as a possible D gene (6 bases). This CDR3 contains 13 residues. Germline V gene lookup returns CDR1 DFQATT and CDR2 SNEGSKA (reference sequence). The V and J ends lost 5 bases and 4 bases respectively, with 14 bases between them. Written as DNA, the CDR3 is TGCAGTGCTCGTCGGGGGCGGGTCACTGAAGCTTTCTTT. Translated, it gives CSARRGRVTEAFF.

This clonotype was counted ten times or more. V usage is TRBV7-9 and J usage is TRBJ1-1; D is possibly TRBD1 (5 bases). Germline CDR1 SEHNR, CDR2 FQNEAQ (reference sequence). Trimming pared 5 bases from V and 0 bases from J, leaving 19 bases between. CDR3 size: 17 residues. The CDR3 reads CASSPRGREHMNTEAFF. The CDR3 nucleotides are TGTGCCAGCAGCCCCCGGGGCAGGGAGCACATGAACACTGAAGCTTTCTTT.

This clonotype was counted many times. Here the CDR3 reads CASSQEAGANYGYTF. Written as DNA, the CDR3 is TGTGCCAGCAGCCAAGAAGCGGGGGCTAACTATGGCTACACCTTC. The chain uses TRBV4-2 and TRBJ1-2; D possibly corresponds to TRBD1 (5 bases). From germline, CDR1 is LGHNA and CDR2 YNFKEQ. V was cut by 0 bases and J by 0 bases, with 8 bases left in between. CDR3 length: 15 residues.

This clonotype was observed many times. CDR3 residues: CAIGRLAGGNNEQFF. As DNA, the CDR3 is TGTGCCATCGGGAGACTAGCGGGAGGCAACAATGAGCAGTTCTTC. V is TRBV10-3 and J is TRBJ2-1; 13 bases line up with TRBD2. Per germline, CDR1 ENHRY and CDR2 SYGVKD. V lost 8 bases to trimming and J lost 5 bases; unmatched junction nucleotides: 6. CDR3 length: 15 amino acids.

This clonotype appeared a few times. The chain links TRBV5-1 to TRBJ2-7; 7 nucleotides align to TRBD2. Trimming cost V 3 bases and J 2 bases; bases outside gene matches: 11. From germline, CDR1 is SGHRS and CDR2 YFSETQ. This CDR3 contains 16 residues. CDR3 nucleotide sequence: TGCGCCAGCAGCTCCCCCTCCAGCGGGGCCACCTACGAGCAGTACTTC. As protein: CASSSPSSGATYEQYF. The variable domain in full, completed from reference TRBV5-1 and TRBJ2-7, reads KAGVTQTPRYLIKTRGQQVTLSCSPISGHRSVSWYQQTPGQGLQFLFEYFSETQRNKGNFPGRFSGRQFSNSRSEMNVSTLELGDSALYLCASSSPSSGATYEQYFGPGTRLTVT.

The chain joins TRBV7-9 to TRBJ2-1; D not certain. Per germline, CDR1 SEHNR and CDR2 FQNEAQ (reference sequence). The CDR3 runs to 13 residues. Trimming shortened V by 1 base and J by 6 bases, and 7 bases separated the two germline ends. The CDR3 region is CASSLVSFNEQFF. CDR3 sequence (DNA): TGTGCCAGCAGCTTAGTCTCATTCAATGAGCAGTTCTTC.

The V gene is TRBV20-1, the J gene TRBJ2-3, with 9 bases aligning to TRBD2. V lost 6 bases, J lost 3 bases, and 4 bases stayed unmatched. Germline V gene data show CDR1 as DFQATT and CDR2 as SNEGSKA (reference sequence). CDR3 length: 13 residues. The CDR3 DNA sequence: TGCAGTGCCCCGACTAGCGGAACAGATACGCAGTATTTT. As protein: CSAPTSGTDTQYF.

This clonotype was found many times. The V gene is TRBV2, the J gene TRBJ2-1; a possible D gene is TRBD1 (5 bases). Trimming took off 7 bases at V and 8 bases at J, with 9 bases between the two ends. The CDR3 contains 11 residues. In germline, CDR1 is SNHLY, CDR2 FYNNEI. The CDR3 loop reads CASMWGDEQFF. The CDR3 region has the DNA TGTGCCAGCATGTGGGGCGATGAGCAGTTCTTC.